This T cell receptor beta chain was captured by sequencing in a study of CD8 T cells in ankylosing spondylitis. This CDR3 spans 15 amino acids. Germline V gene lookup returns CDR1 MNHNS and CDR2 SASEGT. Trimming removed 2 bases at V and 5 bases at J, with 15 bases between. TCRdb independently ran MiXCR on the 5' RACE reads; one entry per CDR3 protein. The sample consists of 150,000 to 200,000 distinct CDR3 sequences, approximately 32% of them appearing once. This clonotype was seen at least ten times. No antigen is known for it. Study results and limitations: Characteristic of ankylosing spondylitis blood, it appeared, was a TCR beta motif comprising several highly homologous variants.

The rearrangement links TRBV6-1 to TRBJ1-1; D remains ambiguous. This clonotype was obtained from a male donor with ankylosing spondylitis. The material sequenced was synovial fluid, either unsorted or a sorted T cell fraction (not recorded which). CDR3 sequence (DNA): TGTGCCAGCAGTGAACTAAGGAGCTGGGATACTGAAGCTTTCTTT. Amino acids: CASSELRSWDTEAFF.